Listed below are T cell receptor beta chains from one sample, sequenced in a study of blood T cell repertoires in COVID-19. The table came from immunoSEQ multiplex PCR; TCRdb's copy has only in-frame clones and leaves some out. The sample records under 200,000 clones, roughly three quarters being singletons. Sequencing input: peripheral blood. The receptors stem from a man between 60 and 75 years old with active or convalescent COVID-19. Each CDR3 is given without its conserved first and last residue.

v_call cdr3_aa
TRBV6-1 ASSDPTEAF
TRBV7-9 ASSLDGNQPQH
TRBV7-3 ASSFRNGGEQF
TRBV21-1 ASSNRLPEVGTGPNSPLH
TRBV10-3 AIKGQGYEQY
TRBV27 ASSFVSNRNQPQH
TRBV18 ASSPLAGRGEKLF
TRBV9 ASSPSRTGGHEQY
TRBV7-8 ASSLGAGGLEY
TRBV28 ASSLMGTSTDTQY
TRBV6-5 ASSRDRQYT
TRBV4-3 ASSQLPPREQY
TRBV28 ASSLPLGGNEQY
TRBV12-5 ASGSIRGQQF
TRBV27 ASSFQGVNTGELF
TRBV5-4 ASSLIGEKAF
TRBV7-9 ASSGEGSAF
TRBV19 ASSKDRSHNSPLH
TRBV5-5 ASSWGPGRYEQY
TRBV20-1 SASRGGLAVSSYEQY
TRBV19 ASSMGTGVNEKLF
TRBV18 ASSPRDRVTGELF